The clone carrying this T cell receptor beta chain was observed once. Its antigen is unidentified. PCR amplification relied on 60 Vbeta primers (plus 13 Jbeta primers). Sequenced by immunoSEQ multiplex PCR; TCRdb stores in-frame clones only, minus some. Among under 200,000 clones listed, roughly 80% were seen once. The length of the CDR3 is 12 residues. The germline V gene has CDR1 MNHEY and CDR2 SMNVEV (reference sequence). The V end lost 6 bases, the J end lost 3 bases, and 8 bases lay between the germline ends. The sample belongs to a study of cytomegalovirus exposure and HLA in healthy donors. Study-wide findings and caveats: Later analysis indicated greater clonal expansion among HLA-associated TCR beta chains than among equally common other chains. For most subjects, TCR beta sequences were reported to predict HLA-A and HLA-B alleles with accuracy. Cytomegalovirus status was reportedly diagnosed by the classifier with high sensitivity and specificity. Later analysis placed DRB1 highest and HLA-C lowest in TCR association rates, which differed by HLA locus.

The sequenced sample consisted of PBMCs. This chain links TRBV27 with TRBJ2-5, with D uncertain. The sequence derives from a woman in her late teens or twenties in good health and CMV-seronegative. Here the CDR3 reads CASSNKKETQYF. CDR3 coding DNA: TGTGCCAGCAGCAACAAAAAAGAGACCCAGTACTTC.